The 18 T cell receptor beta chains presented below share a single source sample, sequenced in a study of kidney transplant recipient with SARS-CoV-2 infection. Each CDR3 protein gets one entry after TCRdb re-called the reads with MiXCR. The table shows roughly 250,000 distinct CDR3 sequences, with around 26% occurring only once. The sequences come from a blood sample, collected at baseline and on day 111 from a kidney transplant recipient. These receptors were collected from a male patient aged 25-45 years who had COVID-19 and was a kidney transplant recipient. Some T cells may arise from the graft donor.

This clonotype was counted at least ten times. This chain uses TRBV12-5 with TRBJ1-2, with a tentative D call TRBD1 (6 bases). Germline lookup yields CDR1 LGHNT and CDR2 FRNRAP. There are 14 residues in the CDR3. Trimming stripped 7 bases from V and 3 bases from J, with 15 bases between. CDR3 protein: CASVIGGLDYGYTF. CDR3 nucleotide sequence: TGTGCTAGTGTAATCGGGGGGCTCGACTATGGCTACACCTTC.

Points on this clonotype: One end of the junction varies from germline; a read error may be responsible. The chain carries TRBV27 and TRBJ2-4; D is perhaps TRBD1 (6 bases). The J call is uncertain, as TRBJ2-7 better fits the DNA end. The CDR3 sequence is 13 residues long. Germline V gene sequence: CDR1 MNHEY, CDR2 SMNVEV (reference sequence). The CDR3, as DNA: TGTGCCGGCAGTTGGACAGCCTCCTACGAGCAGTACTTC. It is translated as CAGSWTASYEQYF.

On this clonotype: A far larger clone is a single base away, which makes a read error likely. DNA of the CDR3: TGTGCCAACAGTTTACGGGGGAGATCCCCCTACGAGCAGTACTTC. Its translation is CANSLRGRSPYEQYF. The gene calls are TRBV28 and TRBJ2-5; D is possibly TRBD2 (6 bases). The J call may be incorrect, as the DNA end agrees better with TRBJ2-7. CDR1 MDHEN and CDR2 SYDVKM come from the germline V gene. The CDR3 length is 15 residues.

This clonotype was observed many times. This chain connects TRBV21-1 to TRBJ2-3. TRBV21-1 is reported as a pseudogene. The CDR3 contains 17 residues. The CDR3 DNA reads TGTGCCAGCAGACAGACTGTAGCTACAGTCATGCAAGATACGCAGTATTTT. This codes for CASRQTVATVMQDTQYF.

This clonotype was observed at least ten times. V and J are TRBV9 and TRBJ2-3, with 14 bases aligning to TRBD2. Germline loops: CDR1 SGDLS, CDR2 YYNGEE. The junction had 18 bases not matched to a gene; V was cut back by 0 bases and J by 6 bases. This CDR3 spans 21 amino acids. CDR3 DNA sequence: TGTGCCAGCAGCGTAGAGATAGGGGCAACAGGGACTAGCGGGAGATGGGATACGCAGTATTTT. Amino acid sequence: CASSVEIGATGTSGRWDTQYF.

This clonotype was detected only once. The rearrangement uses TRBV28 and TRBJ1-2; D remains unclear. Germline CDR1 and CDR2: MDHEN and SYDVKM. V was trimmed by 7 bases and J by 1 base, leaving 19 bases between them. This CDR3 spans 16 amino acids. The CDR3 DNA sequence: TGTGCCAGCATCCCAAGACGGAGGAGAGGTAACTATGGCTACACCTTC. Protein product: CASIPRRRRGNYGYTF.

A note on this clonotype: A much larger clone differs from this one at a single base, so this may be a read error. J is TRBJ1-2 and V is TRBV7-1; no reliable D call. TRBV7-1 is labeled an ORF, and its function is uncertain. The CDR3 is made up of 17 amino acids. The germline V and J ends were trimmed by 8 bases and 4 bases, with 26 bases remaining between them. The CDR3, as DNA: TGTGCCAGCGGCCACCGTCGTCACGAGGGAAAGACCTATGGCTACACCTTC. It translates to CASGHRRHEGKTYGYTF.

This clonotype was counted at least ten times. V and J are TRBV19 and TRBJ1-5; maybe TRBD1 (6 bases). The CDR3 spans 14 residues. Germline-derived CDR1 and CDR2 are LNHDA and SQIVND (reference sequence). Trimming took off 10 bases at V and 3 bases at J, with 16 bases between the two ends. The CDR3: CATSLRGHNQPQHF. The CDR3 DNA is TGTGCCACTTCCCTCAGGGGACACAATCAGCCCCAGCATTTT.

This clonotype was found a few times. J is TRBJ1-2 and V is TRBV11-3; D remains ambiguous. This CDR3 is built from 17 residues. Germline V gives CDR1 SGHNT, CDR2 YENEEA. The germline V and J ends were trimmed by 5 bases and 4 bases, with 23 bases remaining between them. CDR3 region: CASSAWADLGKTYGYTF. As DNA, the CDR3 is TGTGCCAGCAGCGCTTGGGCCGATCTCGGAAAGACCTATGGCTACACCTTC.

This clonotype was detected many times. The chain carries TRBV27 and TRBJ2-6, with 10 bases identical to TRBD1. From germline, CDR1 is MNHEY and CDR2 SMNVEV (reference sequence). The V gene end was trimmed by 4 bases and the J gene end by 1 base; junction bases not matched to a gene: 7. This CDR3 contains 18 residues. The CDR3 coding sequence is TGTGCCAGCAGTTCCTTCGGGACAGGGGTATCTGGGGCCAACGTCCTGACTTTC. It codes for CASSSFGTGVSGANVLTF.

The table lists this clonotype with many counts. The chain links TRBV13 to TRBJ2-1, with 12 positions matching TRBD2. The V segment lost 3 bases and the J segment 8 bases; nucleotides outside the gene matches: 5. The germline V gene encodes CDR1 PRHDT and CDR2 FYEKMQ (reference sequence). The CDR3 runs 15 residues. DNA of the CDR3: TGTGCCAGCAGCTTGAGGACTAGCGGGACGGATGAGCAGTTCTTC. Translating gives CASSLRTSGTDEQFF.

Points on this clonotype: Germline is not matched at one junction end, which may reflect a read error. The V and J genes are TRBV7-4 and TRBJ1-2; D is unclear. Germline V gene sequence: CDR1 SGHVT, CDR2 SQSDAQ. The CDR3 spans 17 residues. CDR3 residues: CASSEAAAARKTYGDTF. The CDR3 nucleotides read TGTGCCAGCAGCGAAGCCGCGGCAGCTCGAAAGACCTATGGCGACACCTTC.

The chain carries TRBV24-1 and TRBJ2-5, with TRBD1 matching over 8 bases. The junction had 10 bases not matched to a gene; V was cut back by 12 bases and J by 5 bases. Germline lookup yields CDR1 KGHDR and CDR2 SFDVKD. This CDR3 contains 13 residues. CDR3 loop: CAATGQGDETQYF. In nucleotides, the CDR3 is TGTGCCGCCACCGGACAGGGTGATGAGACCCAGTACTTC.

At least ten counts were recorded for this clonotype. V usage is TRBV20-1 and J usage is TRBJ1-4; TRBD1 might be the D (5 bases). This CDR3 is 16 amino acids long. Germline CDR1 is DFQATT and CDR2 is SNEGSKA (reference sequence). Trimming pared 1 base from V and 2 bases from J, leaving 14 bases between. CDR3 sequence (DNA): TGCAGTGCTAGAGGCGGTGGAGGGGCGACTAATGAAAAACTGTTTTTT. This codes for CSARGGGGATNEKLFF.

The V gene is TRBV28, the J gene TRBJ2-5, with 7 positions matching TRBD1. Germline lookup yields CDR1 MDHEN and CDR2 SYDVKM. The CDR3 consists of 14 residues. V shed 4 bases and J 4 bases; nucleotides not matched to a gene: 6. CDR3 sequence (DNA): TGTGCCAGCAGTTCGACAGGGCGCACAGAGACCCAGTACTTC. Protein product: CASSSTGRTETQYF.

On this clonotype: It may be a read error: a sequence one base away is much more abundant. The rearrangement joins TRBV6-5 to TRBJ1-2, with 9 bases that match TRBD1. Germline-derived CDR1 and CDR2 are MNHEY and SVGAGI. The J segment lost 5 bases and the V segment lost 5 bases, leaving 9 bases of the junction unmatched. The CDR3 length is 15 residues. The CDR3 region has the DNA TGTGCCAGCAGTAAATTGGACAGGGGAGCGTATGGCTACACCTTC. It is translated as CASSKLDRGAYGYTF.

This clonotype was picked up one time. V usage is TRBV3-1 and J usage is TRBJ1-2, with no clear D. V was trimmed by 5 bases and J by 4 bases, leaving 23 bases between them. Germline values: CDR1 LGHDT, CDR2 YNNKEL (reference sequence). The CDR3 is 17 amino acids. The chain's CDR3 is CASSRRITHRKTYGYTF. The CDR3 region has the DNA TGTGCCAGCAGCAGAAGAATCACCCATCGAAAGACCTATGGCTACACCTTC.

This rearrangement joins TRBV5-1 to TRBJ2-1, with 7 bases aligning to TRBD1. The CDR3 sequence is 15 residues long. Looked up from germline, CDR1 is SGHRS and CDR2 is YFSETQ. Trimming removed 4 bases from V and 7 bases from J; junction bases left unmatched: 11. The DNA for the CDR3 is TGCGCCAGCAGCGACGGGACAGCATTATGGAATGAGCAGTTCTTC. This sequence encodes CASSDGTALWNEQFF.